The clone carrying this TCR beta chain was seen once. The antigen is undetermined. CDR1 is GTSNPN, CDR2 SVGIG, per germline (reference sequence). Trimming shortened V by 0 bases and J by 5 bases, and 17 bases separated the two germline ends. The CDR3 spans 15 residues. Noted treatment: oral pan-JAK inhibitor, 5-10 mg twice daily. The sequencing template was cDNA reverse transcribed from extracted RNA. Method: immunoSEQ multiplex PCR; TCRdb's copy keeps in-frame clones and lacks some. The sample includes about 130,000 clones, about 59% of them seen just once. This entry comes from a study of CD8+ T cells in alopecia areata. Across the study: The protocol delivered tofacitinib for 6 to 18 months, then withdrew it for 6 months. Overall study findings and caveats: Normal scalp showed lower clonality than lesional scalp, especially alopecia totalis/universalis. Normal skin contains resident alphabeta T cells, and these are also sequenced in scalp samples.

Here the sequenced sample was CD8+ T cells sorted from blood, taken at week 4, from a patient treated with tofacitinib. The sequence derives from a human donor with alopecia areata. This chain links TRBV30 with TRBJ2-7, with a tentative D call TRBD2 (5 bases). CDR3 nucleotides: TGTGCCTGGAGTGTTCTTGAAGACTACCTGAACGAGCAGTACTTC. This translates into CAWSVLEDYLNEQYF.